These T cell receptor beta chains were read from a single sample in a study of blood T cells in healthy people across ages. TCRdb itself ran the 5' RACE reads through MiXCR, one entry per CDR3 protein. Of around 600,000 distinct CDR3 sequences listed, more than 45% are singletons. The specimen was blood. The receptors stem from a man at least 80 years old in good health. The CDR3 runs from the conserved cysteine through the conserved F or W. A D gene is named only where the DNA matches it firmly. The size of a clone is reported for some rows only, either as once, few or many, or as a class for expanded clones.

J gene	V gene	CDR3 length	D gene	clone size	CDR3 protein	CDR3 DNA
TRBJ2-7	TRBV7-6	16	TRBD2	NA	CASSSPLARERHEQYF	TGTGCCAGCAGCTCCCCACTTGCGCGGGAGCGCCACGAGCAGTACTTC
TRBJ1-1	TRBV7-2	12	NA	NA	CASSRPGEMAFF	TGTGCCAGCAGCAGGCCAGGGGAGATGGCTTTCTTT
TRBJ2-7	TRBV20-1	15	NA	once	CSARRGASGVYEQYF	TGCAGTGCTAGAAGGGGGGCCTCGGGGGTCTACGAGCAGTACTTC
TRBJ1-2	TRBV6-2/TRBV6-3	14	TRBD1	few	CASRLGQGRYGYTF	TGTGCCAGCAGACTCGGACAGGGGAGGTATGGCTACACCTTC
TRBJ1-6	TRBV27	17	NA	NA	CASSPPGPSSYNSPLHF	TGTGCCAGCAGTCCGCCGGGACCGAGCTCCTATAATTCACCCCTCCACTTT
TRBJ1-4	TRBV15	16	NA	NA	CATSRDGGLPNEKLFF	TGTGCCACCAGCAGAGATGGGGGGCTTCCTAATGAAAAACTGTTTTTT
TRBJ1-2	TRBV15	14	NA	few	CATSREGAVGGYTF	TGTGCCACCAGCAGAGAAGGGGCGGTGGGAGGCTACACCTTC
TRBJ2-4	TRBV10-3	16	TRBD2	NA	CAISDGTSGMKNIQYF	TGTGCCATCAGTGATGGGACTAGCGGGATGAAAAACATTCAGTACTTC
TRBJ1-1	TRBV6-6	14	NA	few	CASSYAAQGTEAFF	TGTGCCAGCAGTTACGCGGCCCAGGGAACTGAAGCTTTCTTT
TRBJ1-1	TRBV12-3/TRBV12-4	13	TRBD1	few	CASSLGDRGSAFF	TGTGCCAGCAGTTTAGGGGACAGGGGTTCAGCTTTCTTT
TRBJ1-1	TRBV6-5	13	NA	many	CAIGRAVNTEAFF	TGTGCCATCGGCCGGGCGGTGAACACTGAAGCTTTCTTT
TRBJ2-7	TRBV10-3	13	TRBD1	NA	CAISGTGEPEQYF	TGTGCCATCAGCGGGACAGGGGAACCCGAGCAGTACTTC
TRBJ1-2	TRBV4-3	15	NA	NA	CASSQGPAQNYGYTF	TGCGCCAGCAGCCAAGGGCCAGCACAGAACTATGGCTACACCTTC
TRBJ2-3	TRBV20-1	14	NA	NA	CGASGITSTDTQYF	TGCGGTGCTAGTGGCATAACTAGCACAGATACGCAGTATTTT
TRBJ2-5	TRBV20-1	14	TRBD1	NA	CSARGDRAVATQYF	TGCAGTGCTAGAGGGGACAGGGCCGTGGCGACCCAGTACTTC
TRBJ1-5	TRBV6-6	13	NA	many	CASSREGNQPQHF	TGTGCCAGCAGCCGCGAGGGGAATCAGCCCCAGCATTTT
TRBJ1-6	TRBV20-1	17	TRBD1	NA	CSAPTGTGGASNSPLHF	TGCAGTGCTCCAACCGGGACAGGGGGCGCTTCCAATTCACCCCTCCACTTT
TRBJ2-1	TRBV15	15	NA	many	CATSRDRSRDNEQFF	TGTGCCACCAGCAGAGATCGGTCGCGGGATAATGAGCAGTTCTTC
TRBJ2-1	TRBV24-1	15	TRBD2	NA	CATSDEAGGYNEQFF	TGTGCCACCAGTGATGAAGCGGGGGGTTACAATGAGCAGTTCTTC
TRBJ1-6	TRBV4-2	14	NA	NA	CASSQVLEDSLLHF	TGTGCCAGCAGCCAAGTATTGGAGGATTCACTCCTCCACTTT
TRBJ2-7	TRBV29-1	13	NA	few	CSVEEGGGYEQYF	TGCAGCGTTGAAGAGGGTGGAGGCTACGAGCAGTACTTC
TRBJ1-2	TRBV7-2	16	TRBD1	few	CASSLVSGGSNYGYTF	TGTGCCAGCAGCTTAGTGTCAGGGGGGTCTAACTATGGCTACACCTTC
TRBJ2-5	TRBV20-1	13	TRBD2	NA	CSAWGGRQETQYF	TGCAGTGCTTGGGGGGGGAGGCAAGAGACCCAGTACTTC
TRBJ2-7	TRBV10-3	15	TRBD2	few	CAIRPASGRSYEQYF	TGTGCCATCAGACCTGCTAGCGGGAGATCCTACGAGCAGTACTTC
TRBJ1-2	TRBV15	13	NA	NA	CATSQSSGSGYTF	TGTGCCACCAGCCAATCATCGGGGAGTGGCTACACCTTC
TRBJ2-1	TRBV7-3	15	NA	few	CASSLMASLLGEQFF	TGTGCCAGCAGCTTAATGGCTAGCCTTCTTGGTGAGCAGTTCTTC
TRBJ2-2	TRBV20-1	13	NA	NA	CSAGITSTGELFF	TGCAGTGCAGGGATTACTAGCACCGGGGAGCTGTTTTTT
TRBJ2-7	TRBV29-1	13	TRBD1	NA	CSVTGQGVYEQYF	TGCAGCGTTACGGGACAGGGGGTATACGAGCAGTACTTC
TRBJ2-7	TRBV15	15	NA	NA	CATSRDLNNSYEQYF	TGTGCCACCAGCAGAGATCTGAACAACAGCTACGAGCAGTACTTC
TRBJ2-1	TRBV7-2	15	NA	few	CASSLEAAGYNEQFF	TGTGCCAGCAGCTTAGAGGCGGCAGGGTACAATGAGCAGTTCTTC
TRBJ2-1	TRBV28	19	NA	NA	CASKGGPGGAGVAYNEQFF	TGTGCCAGCAAAGGGGGCCCGGGAGGGGCGGGAGTTGCCTACAATGAGCAGTTCTTC
TRBJ2-6	TRBV2	15	NA	NA	CASSFTGAGANVLTF	TGTGCCAGCAGTTTCACCGGGGCTGGGGCCAACGTCCTGACTTTC
TRBJ2-7	TRBV21-1	17	NA	NA	CAGGLHYTSGLDYEQYF	TGTGCCGGGGGGCTCCATTATACTAGCGGACTAGACTACGAGCAGTACTTC
TRBJ2-3	TRBV24-1	13	NA	NA	CATSDLQPDTQYF	TGTGCCACCAGTGATTTACAGCCAGATACGCAGTATTTT
TRBJ1-1	TRBV7-9	15	NA	few	CASSLGWTRNTEAFF	TGTGCCAGCAGCTTAGGATGGACAAGGAACACTGAAGCTTTCTTT
TRBJ2-3	TRBV7-2	15	NA	NA	CASSSRRGGTDTQYF	TGTGCCAGCAGCTCCAGGAGGGGGGGCACAGATACGCAGTATTTT
TRBJ2-7	TRBV7-9	12	TRBD1	few	CASGQVSYEQYF	TGTGCCAGCGGACAGGTCTCCTACGAGCAGTACTTC
TRBJ1-5	TRBV20-1	13	NA	NA	CSASPGPGQPQHF	TGCAGTGCCTCCCCCGGACCAGGGCAGCCCCAGCATTTT
TRBJ2-1	TRBV24-1	16	NA	NA	CATSDLGVPGFHEQFF	TGTGCCACCAGTGATTTGGGGGTCCCCGGCTTCCATGAGCAGTTCTTC
TRBJ1-1	TRBV5-1	12	NA	NA	CASSLREDEAFF	TGCGCCAGCAGCTTAAGAGAGGATGAAGCTTTCTTT
TRBJ2-7	TRBV3-1	13	TRBD1	few	CASSHWTGNEQYF	TGTGCCAGCAGCCACTGGACAGGGAACGAGCAGTACTTC
TRBJ1-2	TRBV12-3/TRBV12-4	14	NA	few	CASSFTTGPRGYTF	TGTGCCAGCAGTTTTACCACAGGCCCGAGGGGCTACACCTTC
TRBJ2-3	TRBV5-1	14	NA	NA	CATQSGPESDTQYF	TGCGCCACCCAATCGGGGCCAGAATCAGATACGCAGTATTTT
TRBJ2-1	TRBV20-1	14	TRBD1	NA	CSASGTGVGNEQFF	TGCAGTGCTAGTGGGACAGGGGTCGGCAATGAGCAGTTCTTC
TRBJ2-5	TRBV7-3	16	TRBD2	NA	CASSLTGTSGTTAQYF	TGTGCCAGCAGCTTAACGGGGACTAGCGGGACAACCGCGCAGTACTTC
TRBJ1-4	TRBV3-1	15	TRBD1	NA	CASSQTGVGYEKLFF	TGTGCCAGCAGCCAGACAGGGGTTGGATATGAAAAACTGTTTTTT
TRBJ1-1	TRBV28	13	TRBD1	once	CASRTGDYTEAFF	TGTGCCAGCAGAACAGGGGATTACACTGAAGCTTTCTTT
TRBJ2-7	TRBV10-3	14	NA	NA	CAISEGAEAYEQYF	TGTGCCATCAGTGAGGGGGCTGAAGCCTACGAGCAGTACTTC
TRBJ2-1	TRBV20-1	16	NA	NA	CSARDPQATIRGEQFF	TGCAGTGCTAGAGATCCACAGGCCACCATACGGGGTGAGCAGTTCTTC
TRBJ1-2	TRBV7-2	14	TRBD1	NA	CASSLAGTAGQDTF	TGTGCCAGCAGCTTGGCCGGGACAGCGGGCCAGGACACCTTC
TRBJ1-4	TRBV10-3	14	NA	NA	CAISEQGLGEKLFF	TGTGCCATCAGTGAGCAGGGGTTAGGGGAAAAACTGTTTTTT
TRBJ2-3	TRBV4-1	17	NA	NA	CASSPRPGPRNTDTQYF	TGCGCCAGCAGCCCGCGCCCGGGGCCAAGGAACACAGATACGCAGTATTTT
TRBJ2-7	TRBV6-5	14	NA	NA	CASQSSGGNYEQYF	TGTGCCAGCCAAAGCTCAGGGGGGAACTACGAGCAGTACTTC